This T cell receptor beta chain was captured by sequencing in a study of blood T cells in healthy people across ages. The V and J ends lost 11 bases and 0 bases, in that order; junction bases with no gene match: 4. The CDR3 sequence is 13 residues long. From germline, CDR1 is LGHDT and CDR2 YNNKEL (reference sequence). A second PCR, run for roughly 7 to 11 cycles, used a sample-barcoded 5' primer plus a J-beta primer mix. Each CDR3 protein gets one entry after TCRdb re-called the 5' RACE reads with MiXCR. The repertoire holds 800,000 to 1,000,000 distinct CDR3 sequences, with about 48% as singletons.

This chain connects TRBV3-1 to TRBJ2-3; TRBD1 agrees at 8 bases. This receptor was taken from a man aged 30-40 years in good health. The sample consisted of blood. The CDR3 reads CAAGQASTDTQYF. The CDR3 nucleotides read TGTGCCGCGGGACAGGCTAGCACAGATACGCAGTATTTT.